Shown below are 11 T cell receptor beta chains from a single sample sequenced in a study of response to subunit inactivated influenza vaccine. One entry per CDR3 protein, called by TCRdb with MiXCR from the RT-PCR reads. The data contain roughly 650,000 distinct CDR3 sequences, about 14% of them singletons. Sequenced here: PBMCs from blood, sampled 14 days before vaccination. The receptors derive from a man aged 50 to 60 who received an inactivated influenza vaccine.

The V call is TRBV28, the J call TRBJ2-3, with TRBD2 matching 9 bases. V lost 5 bases to trimming and J lost 6 bases; unmatched junction nucleotides: 15. The germline V gene encodes CDR1 MDHEN and CDR2 SYDVKM. The CDR3 consists of 17 residues. The CDR3 sequence: CASSLEGLASSSDTQYF. In DNA, the CDR3 is TGTGCCAGCAGTCTGGAAGGACTAGCGAGTAGTTCCGATACGCAGTATTTT.

This chain joins TRBV3-1 and TRBJ2-2; D is perhaps TRBD1 or TRBD2 (5 bases each). Per germline, CDR1 LGHDT and CDR2 YNNKEL (reference sequence). The CDR3 length is 16 residues. With 1 base removed from V and 4 bases from J, the gap between germline ends came to 13 bases. CDR3 bases: TGTGCCAGCAGCCAAGTATCTGGGGGTAGCACCGGGGAGCTGTTTTTT. Translation: CASSQVSGGSTGELFF.

The rearrangement joins TRBV29-1 to TRBJ2-7, with a weak D call TRBD2 (6 bases). The germline gives CDR1 SQVTM, CDR2 ANQGSEA. This CDR3 comprises 13 residues. The V and J ends lost 1 base and 3 bases respectively, with 10 bases between them. Here the CDR3 reads CSVEGASVYEQYF. DNA for the CDR3: TGCAGCGTTGAAGGGGCTAGCGTCTACGAGCAGTACTTC.

This clonotype was observed a few times. The chain recombines TRBV5-1 with TRBJ2-7; 9 bases fit TRBD1. Trimming cost V 6 bases and J 4 bases; bases outside gene matches: 14. CDR1 is SGHRS, CDR2 YFSETQ, per germline. This CDR3 region has 16 residues. CDR3 sequence: CASTYHTGTGWYEQYF. The CDR3 nucleotides read TGCGCCAGCACCTACCACACCGGGACAGGGTGGTACGAGCAGTACTTC.

The rearrangement links TRBV20-1 to TRBJ2-2, with D perhaps given as TRBD1 or TRBD2 (5 bases each). The length of the CDR3 is 14 residues. Germline CDR1 is DFQATT and CDR2 is SNEGSKA (reference sequence). V dropped 3 bases and J dropped 5 bases, with 13 bases sitting between them. In DNA form, the CDR3 reads TGCAGTGCTAGGGTCGGGGCATGGACCGGGGAGCTGTTTTTT. Translated: CSARVGAWTGELFF.

This clonotype was observed many times. The J gene is TRBJ1-5, the V gene TRBV28; possibly TRBD1 for D (6 bases). The CDR3 sequence is 15 residues long. The germline V gene encodes CDR1 MDHEN and CDR2 SYDVKM. The V end lost 5 bases, the J end lost 7 bases, and 18 bases lay between the germline ends. The CDR3, as DNA: TGTGCCAGCAGTCCCGGGGGCAGGGTAGGCCAGCCCCAGCATTTT. It yields the protein CASSPGGRVGQPQHF.

This clonotype occurred a few times. The chain recombines TRBV6-1 with TRBJ1-5; TRBD1 might be the D (5 bases). The V and J ends lost 6 bases and 4 bases respectively, with 19 bases between them. Germline lookup yields CDR1 MNHNS and CDR2 SASEGT. The CDR3 runs to 16 residues. The CDR3 is CASSPTVAGVNQPQHF. CDR3 nucleotides: TGTGCCAGCAGCCCGACGGTCGCGGGGGTTAATCAGCCCCAGCATTTT.

This clonotype was seen more than once but under ten times. This chain joins TRBV19 and TRBJ1-1; D unclear. The CDR3 runs 12 residues. Trimming took off 2 bases at V and 6 bases at J, with 7 bases between the two ends. The germline gives CDR1 LNHDA, CDR2 SQIVND (reference sequence). CDR3 bases: TGTGCCAGTAGTATAACCCGGGCTGAAGCTTTCTTT. Its translation is CASSITRAEAFF.

This clonotype appeared a few times. The chain joins TRBV6-1 to TRBJ1-1; possible D gene TRBD1, 5 bases. Trimming pared 3 bases from V and 7 bases from J, leaving 15 bases between. The CDR3 length is 14 residues. CDR1 and CDR2 from the germline V gene are MNHNS and SASEGT. The CDR3 DNA follows: TGTGCCAGCAGTGAGGGAAACAGGAAGAGTGAAGCTTTCTTT. Its translation is CASSEGNRKSEAFF.

This clonotype was seen only a few times. The rearrangement links TRBV7-2 to TRBJ2-5; tentatively, D is TRBD2 (5 bases). V was clipped by 0 bases and J by 5 bases, with 13 bases between them. CDR3 length: 15 amino acids. Germline V gene lookup returns CDR1 SGHTA and CDR2 FQGNSA. This chain's CDR3 is CASSLAKVTGETQYF. The CDR3 DNA reads TGTGCCAGCAGCTTAGCGAAGGTGACGGGGGAGACCCAGTACTTC.

This clonotype has more than one count but fewer than ten. This chain links TRBV5-4 with TRBJ2-5; 11 bases line up with TRBD2. This CDR3 spans 18 amino acids. Germline CDR1 and CDR2: SGHNT and YYREEE (reference sequence). With 0 bases clipped from V and 1 base from J, the junction kept 8 bases outside the gene matches. The CDR3 DNA is TGTGCCAGCAGCTTGGGCGGACTAGCGGGCCGGACCCAAGAGACCCAGTACTTC. Encoded protein: CASSLGGLAGRTQETQYF.